The rows below give T cell receptor beta chains drawn from one sample of a study of graft-versus-host responses after intestinal transplantation. The repertoire was sequenced with immunoSEQ multiplex PCR; TCRdb's copy has only in-frame clones and lacks some. The table records approximately 63,000 clones, 85% to 95% of them present only once. These TCRs' antigens remain unknown. The specimen comprised unstimulated CD4+ T cells sorted from spleen or lymph node cells, sampled before transplant. The receptors here all came from a human donor who was the organ donor for an intestinal transplant. CDR3s include the opening cysteine and the closing phenylalanine or tryptophan. The order of the fields is clone size, CDR3 length, J gene, D gene, V gene, CDR3 DNA, CDR3 protein. The D gene is left open where the match is weak. Size is stated for part of the rows, as once, few or many counts, or as a class when the clone is expanded.

>NA|14|TRBJ1-2|NA|TRBV5-1
TGCGCCAGCAGCTCTCGGGGGGCCGACTATGGCTACACCTTC
CASSSRGADYGYTF
>NA|13|TRBJ2-3|TRBD2|TRBV7-3
TGTGCCAGCAGCTTAATACCCGGGACTATAAAGAGGTTT
CASSLIPGTIKRF
>NA|17|TRBJ2-1|NA|TRBV6-1
TGTGCCAGCAGTGAAGAGAGGCCAGGGAGTTACTACAATGAGCAGTTCTTC
CASSEERPGSYYNEQFF
>NA|16|TRBJ2-1|TRBD2|TRBV7-6
TGTGCCAGCAGCTTAGAAGGGTTAGCGGGGAGGAATGAGCAGTTCTTC
CASSLEGLAGRNEQFF
>NA|20|TRBJ2-3|TRBD2|TRBV10-1
TGCGCCAGCAGTGAGACCCAGCGGGGGGCCCCCGGAGTGGAGACAGATACGCAGTATTTT
CASSETQRGAPGVETDTQYF
>NA|15|TRBJ1-5|TRBD1|TRBV6-6
TGTGCCAGCAGCACTACAGGGGGCACCAATCAGCCCCAGCATTTT
CASSTTGGTNQPQHF
>NA|16|TRBJ1-1|NA|TRBV6-1
TGTGCCAGCAGTGGCCACTGGGGGGGGGCGAACACTGAAGCTTTCTTT
CASSGHWGGANTEAFF
>NA|16|TRBJ1-1|NA|TRBV30
TGTGCCTGGAGTGTTCCGGGGGTCCACATGAGCCTTGAAGCTTTCTTT
CAWSVPGVHMSLEAFF
>NA|14|TRBJ1-1|NA|TRBV30
TGTGCCTGGAGTGTACTGGGGGGCAGGACTGAAGCTTTCTTT
CAWSVLGGRTEAFF
>NA|16|TRBJ1-2|TRBD1|TRBV7-2
TGTGCCAGCAGCTTAGCGGGACAGGGGGCTCTATATGGCTACACCTTC
CASSLAGQGALYGYTF
>NA|13|TRBJ2-3|NA|TRBV7-9
TGTGCCAGCAGCAACAGGGTCACAGATACGCAGTATTTT
CASSNRVTDTQYF
>NA|15|TRBJ1-2|NA|TRBV25-1
TGTGCCAGCAGTCAAGGGTTCCTCCTCGAGAATGGCTACACCTTC
CASSQGFLLENGYTF
>NA|16|TRBJ2-3|TRBD2|TRBV11-2
TGTGCCAGCAGCTTAGCGGGCCTAGCGGGGGGTGATACGCAGTATTTT
CASSLAGLAGGDTQYF
>NA|16|TRBJ1-1|NA|TRBV6-5
TGTGCCAGCAGTTATTGGACAGACACCATGAACACTGAAGCTTTCTTT
CASSYWTDTMNTEAFF
>NA|15|TRBJ2-3|NA|TRBV19
TGTGCCAGTAGTATAGGGGTAGGCGGCCCAGATACGCAGTATTTT
CASSIGVGGPDTQYF
>once|15|TRBJ2-2|TRBD2|TRBV7-2
TGTGCCAGCAGCTTAGTGGGACTACCCACCGGGGAGCTGTTTTTT
CASSLVGLPTGELFF
>NA|13|TRBJ1-1|NA|TRBV5-1
TGCGCCACCTCGACAGGATTGAACACTGAAGCTTTCTTT
CATSTGLNTEAFF
>once|15|TRBJ2-1|TRBD2|TRBV9
TGTGCCAGCAGCGTAGGACTAGCTGATTACAATGAGCAGTTCTTC
CASSVGLADYNEQFF
>NA|17|TRBJ1-6|TRBD1|TRBV9
TGTGCCAGCAGCGTAGCTACAGGACAGGGGGCAAATTCACCCCTCCACTTT
CASSVATGQGANSPLHF
>NA|15|TRBJ1-2|NA|TRBV11-2
TGTGCCAGCAGCTTAGATCACAGGAGAAACTATGGCTACACCTTC
CASSLDHRRNYGYTF
>once|16|TRBJ2-1|NA|TRBV14
TGTGCCAGCAGCCAAGATCTTGGCGGGGTCTACAATGAGCAGTTCTTC
CASSQDLGGVYNEQFF
>NA|13|TRBJ2-7|NA|TRBV7-2
TGTGCCAGCAGCTTAAGACAAGGGGGAGAGCAGTACTTC
CASSLRQGGEQYF
>once|14|TRBJ2-7|NA|TRBV12-1
TGTGCCAGCAGCCCCCGGGACACCTCCTACGAGCAGTACTTC
CASSPRDTSYEQYF
>once|16|TRBJ1-3|NA|TRBV6-6
TGTGCCAGCAGGCCCCCCATGGGGGCCTCTGGAAACACCATATATTTT
CASRPPMGASGNTIYF
>NA|15|TRBJ2-3|NA|TRBV18
TGTGCCAGCTCACCAGGGTTTGACCCCACAGATACGCAGTATTTT
CASSPGFDPTDTQYF
>NA|15|TRBJ2-7|TRBD2|TRBV13
TGTGCCAGCAGCTCGACGGCGGGGGGGCCCTACGAGCAGTACTTC
CASSSTAGGPYEQYF
>NA|13|TRBJ2-4|NA|TRBV4-2
TGTGCCAGCAGCCAAGATACAGCAGACATTCAGTACTTC
CASSQDTADIQYF
>NA|13|TRBJ1-2|TRBD1|TRBV2
TGTGCCAGTAGGGACAGGGGGCCTGGCGGCTACACCTTC
CASRDRGPGGYTF
>NA|16|TRBJ1-6|NA|TRBV7-2
TGTGCCAGCAGCTTAGCGAATACAAAGTATAATTCACCCCTCCACTTT
CASSLANTKYNSPLHF
>NA|12|TRBJ1-2|NA|TRBV6-1
TGTGCCAGCAGCCTCAGGTTCTATGGCTACACCTTC
CASSLRFYGYTF
>NA|17|TRBJ1-2|NA|TRBV7-2
TGTGCCAGCAGCTTAGCCAGGGCAGTCGACGGAGGCTATGGCTACACCTTC
CASSLARAVDGGYGYTF
>NA|13|TRBJ1-4|NA|TRBV27
TGTGCCAGCAGTTTCGGGGTTAAAGGGGTTCGCTTTTTT
CASSFGVKGVRFF
>NA|17|TRBJ2-4|TRBD1|TRBV5-1
TGCGCCAGCAGCTTGGGGTTGATTGGACAGGGCCATTACATTCAGTACTTC
CASSLGLIGQGHYIQYF
>NA|18|TRBJ2-5|NA|TRBV21-1
TGTGCCAGCCCCGAGCGGGGACTAGCGGGGAGGTACCAAGAGACCCAGTACTTC
CASPERGLAGRYQETQYF
>NA|13|TRBJ2-7|NA|TRBV5-1
TGCGCCAGCAGCTTGACACTAGCCTACGAGCAGTACTTC
CASSLTLAYEQYF
>NA|13|TRBJ1-1|NA|TRBV5-1
TGCGCCAGCGCCCGGGGGTTGGAGACTGAAGCTTTCTTT
CASARGLETEAFF
>once|15|TRBJ2-3|TRBD2|TRBV10-1
TGCGCCACCCTACCCTCAGCGGGGCCGACAGATACGCAGTATTTT
CATLPSAGPTDTQYF
>NA|15|TRBJ2-1|NA|TRBV5-1
TGCGCCAGCAGCCCAACTACAAACTCCTACAATGAGCAGTTCTTC
CASSPTTNSYNEQFF